These 9 T cell receptor beta chains came from one sample sequenced in a study of cytomegalovirus exposure and HLA in healthy donors. In the PCR, 60 Vbeta and 13 Jbeta primers were used. Profiled with immunoSEQ multiplex PCR; TCRdb holds only in-frame clones, not every one. The sample includes more than 55,000 clones, roughly 80% of them seen just once. The material sequenced was PBMCs. Source of these receptors: a woman between 40 and 50 years old in good health and CMV-seronegative.

V is TRBV11-2 and J is TRBJ2-5; TRBD1 matches at 9 bases. Losses at the gene ends were 5 bases for V and 3 bases for J; bases not matched to a gene: 7. The CDR3 has 15 residues. The V gene's germline CDR1 is SGHAT and CDR2 FQNNGV. CDR3 in amino acids: CASSDLRDREETQYF. DNA of the CDR3: TGTGCCAGCAGCGATCTCCGGGACAGGGAAGAGACCCAGTACTTC.

This chain links TRBV2 with TRBJ2-5; a possible D gene is TRBD1 (6 bases). Per the germline V gene, CDR1 is SNHLY and CDR2 is FYNNEI. The ends were cut back, 4 bases at V and 1 base at J, with 10 bases in the middle. The CDR3 totals 14 residues. Written as DNA, the CDR3 is TGTGCCAGCAGTGGACGACAGGCCCAAGAGACCCAGTACTTC. Protein sequence: CASSGRQAQETQYF.

This rearrangement joins TRBV28 to TRBJ2-2; 8 bases align to TRBD1. The V segment lost 7 bases and the J segment 4 bases; nucleotides outside the gene matches: 5. CDR3 size: 14 residues. The germline V gene encodes CDR1 MDHEN and CDR2 SYDVKM. The CDR3 loop is CASTGTGFTGELFF. CDR3 coding DNA: TGTGCCAGCACCGGGACAGGATTCACCGGGGAGCTGTTTTTT.

This clone has more than one count but fewer than ten. The genes are TRBV30 and TRBJ2-7; 8 bases match TRBD1. The CDR3 is 14 amino acids. Losses at the gene ends were 3 bases for V and 7 bases for J; bases not matched to a gene: 11. The germline gives CDR1 GTSNPN, CDR2 SVGIG (reference sequence). CDR3 in DNA: TGTGCCTGGAGCGCTTCTCGGACAGGGCGGGAGCAGTACTTC. Its translation: CAWSASRTGREQYF.

This clone was observed a few times. The J gene is TRBJ2-7, the V gene TRBV7-8; D is perhaps TRBD2 (8 bases). The CDR3 is 20 residues long. CDR1 is SGHVS and CDR2 is FQNEAQ in the germline V gene. Between the trimmed V and J ends, which lost 0 bases and 3 bases, there was a span of 27 bases. Written as DNA, the CDR3 is TGTGCCAGCAGCTTAGCGGAGGGGGCACTAGCGGTTTTCAACAACTACGAGCAGTACTTC. It codes for CASSLAEGALAVFNNYEQYF.

V and J are TRBV28 and TRBJ2-7; weak D call: TRBD2 (5 bases). This CDR3 region has 15 residues. The V gene lost 2 bases and the J gene lost 0 bases, with 11 bases spanning the gap. Germline V gives CDR1 MDHEN, CDR2 SYDVKM. The CDR3 here is CASSLGGPPSYEQYF. The CDR3 DNA is TGTGCCAGCAGTTTAGGCGGGCCCCCCTCCTACGAGCAGTACTTC.

The chain carries TRBV25-1 and TRBJ2-5, with TRBD2 matching over 9 bases. The length of the CDR3 is 16 residues. The V gene end was trimmed by 6 bases and the J gene end by 5 bases; junction bases not matched to a gene: 13. Germline V gene lookup returns CDR1 MGHDK and CDR2 SYGVNS. The CDR3 nucleotides are TGTGCCAGCAGGAATACCCGCGGGAGGGCCGGGGAGACCCAGTACTTC. It codes for CASRNTRGRAGETQYF.

The chain employs TRBV6-1 and TRBJ1-5; the match to TRBD1 covers 10 bases. The V gene's germline CDR1 is MNHNS and CDR2 SASEGT. This CDR3 region has 13 residues. The V segment lost 6 bases and the J segment 7 bases; nucleotides outside the gene matches: 3. CDR3: CASSGTGAQPQHF. In DNA, the CDR3 is TGTGCCAGCAGCGGGACAGGGGCCCAGCCCCAGCATTTT.

The chain joins TRBV28 to TRBJ1-5, with D hard to call. The CDR3 has 14 amino acids. V shed 7 bases and J shed 0 bases, with 10 bases lying between them. CDR1 and CDR2 from the germline V gene are MDHEN and SYDVKM. CDR3 nucleotide sequence: TGTGCCAGCACGGCGGTTCCTAGCAATCAGCCCCAGCATTTT. This sequence encodes CASTAVPSNQPQHF.